Given below is one T cell receptor (beta chain) in context. Its antigen is still unknown. The assay was immunoSEQ multiplex PCR, and TCRdb's table has in-frame clones only and misses some. The sample lists 95,000 to 150,000 clones; roughly 87% were seen once. The CDR3 totals 16 residues. The data are from a study of T cell responses to AZD1222 COVID-19 vaccine. Overall study context: It was second doses at about 4 or about 12 weeks that were pooled. The study, taken as a whole, reports: Two doses of AZD1222 preceded a rise in Spike-specific TCR breadth and depth. The donor group comprised mostly white British people and more females; the analysis possibly underestimated clonal diversity. The study found vaccine-associated CD4 TCRs spanning spike, dominant at 160-218 and 743-854.

The input for sequencing was peripheral blood, taken on day 0 of AZD1222 vaccination. This clonotype was obtained from an adult in good health. The chain is built from TRBV21-1 and TRBJ1-5; the table gives TRBD1 as D, unverified against the DNA. TRBV21-1 is a listed pseudogene. The CDR3 sequence: CASSLTRDRGSQPQHF. The CDR3 nucleotides read TGTGCCAGCAGCCTTACCCGGGACAGGGGAAGTCAGCCCCAGCATTTT.